This T cell receptor beta chain was observed in a study of OX40 agonist ivuxolimab in advanced cancers. Study in general: With ivuxolimab, an agonistic anti-OX40 (CD134) antibody, patients were treated. Study results and limitations: Determination of antigen specificity was not performed for the expanded peripheral T cells.

Germline V gene data show CDR1 as MRHNA and CDR2 as SNTAGT. V shed 6 bases, J shed 5 bases, and the junction held 6 bases outside the gene matches. CDR3 length equals 15 residues. Turning to this clone: Its antigen is unknown.

Sequencing was performed with immunoSEQ multiplex PCR; in TCRdb, only in-frame clones are kept and a portion is missing. The data show roughly 70,000 clones, with 85% seen just once and approximately 0.81% held by the top ten. The chain has TRBV6-4 and TRBJ2-1; 11 bases map to TRBD2. Sample: CD4+ or CD8+ T cells sorted from blood, taken in a trial of the OX40 agonist ivuxolimab. The clonotype originates from an adult with an advanced solid tumor such as melanoma, head and neck, liver or kidney cancer. Here the CDR3 DNA reads TGTGCCAGCAGCGCCGGGACTAGCGGCAACAATGAGCAGTTCTTC. This encodes CASSAGTSGNNEQFF.